The clone carrying this TCR beta chain was detected only once. From germline, CDR1 is SGHDT and CDR2 YYEEEE. Trimming removed 0 bases at V and 3 bases at J, with 6 bases between. The CDR3 length is 13 residues. The data derive from a study of blood T cell repertoires in COVID-19. At the level of the study: The United States, Italy and Spain were the sources of the acute and convalescent COVID-19 samples.

Original processing methods: Estimation of nucleated cell counts relied on the amplification of reference gene primers. Generated by immunoSEQ multiplex PCR, the TCRdb table keeps only in-frame clones and is missing some. V and J calls and clone size are copied from that table; D and trimming were computed from the DNA. The sample holds about 130,000 clones, approximately 80% seen once. The chain is built from TRBV5-6 and TRBJ1-1; perhaps TRBD1 as D (5 bases). Sequenced sample: peripheral blood. This receptor was taken from a man aged 35 to 55 with active or convalescent COVID-19. Here the CDR3 DNA reads TGTGCCAGCAGCTTGGTAGGGGACACTGAAGCTTTCTTT. As protein: CASSLVGDTEAFF. The full variable domain, completed using reference TRBV5-6 and TRBJ1-1, is DAGVTQSPTHLIKTRGQQVTLRCSPKSGHDTVSWYQQALGQGPQFIFQYYEEEERQRGNFPDRFSGHQFPNYSSELNVNALLLGDSALYLCASSLVGDTEAFFGQGTRLTVV.